This entry concerns a single T cell receptor beta chain. In this sample, this clone turned up once. What this receptor recognizes is not known. Base qualities are missing; no much larger clone stands one base away. Looking up the germline V gene yields CDR1 SGHRS and CDR2 YFSETQ. The CDR3 holds 18 amino acids from the cysteine to the phenylalanine. CDR3 DNA only is kept here, 54 bases in frame from base 1. V loses 3 bases at its end and J loses 0 bases; junction bases beyond the gene matches: 15. TCR CDR3 regions were amplified from genomic DNA by multiplex PCR using the deep immunoSEQ assay. For each cell subset, the extracted genomic DNA was distributed evenly across all wells of several immunoSEQ 96-well plates, and each plate served as one replicate. For sorted subsets, around 0.2 ug genomic DNA, equal to some 30,000 T cell genomes, was loaded into each replicate PCR. Purified libraries were quantified with a Qubit 3.0 fluorometer, sized on a Bioanalyzer 2100, and re-quantified with the KAPA Library Quantification kit. Each immunoSEQ 96-well plate was sequenced on its own single-read 150-cycle Illumina NextSeq 550 flow cell. The paper's data handling went like this. Because only junctional sequences without quality scores were contained in the immunoSEQ output, filtering matching that applied to full-length reads could not be performed. To assign V/J genes and CDR3, sequences were annotated using PyIR, a Python wrapper for IgBLAST v1.9, with IMGT germline references. Any read was removed if the V/J assignment was weak (E-value above 1e-6), the CDR3 was missing, or the read contained stop codons, out-of-frame junctions, or ambiguous translated residues. V3J clonotypes were defined as sequences sharing an identical inferred V gene, J gene, and CDR3 amino acid sequence. The percentage overlap between two repertoires was calculated by dividing the number of shared unique clonotypes by the size of the smaller repertoire. RTK rarefaction, the Chao1 estimator, and Recon v2.1 estimates of unobserved clonotypes were used to assess repertoire richness. OLGA was used to compute generation probabilities for all TCRbeta clonotypes that the gDNA method yielded from a handful of donors. What TCRdb holds here is the immuneACCESS table cut down to in-frame rearrangements. Part of the clones is not present; checked against another copy, under half of the missing clones reflect an unresolved V gene, and the others are unexplained. V and J calls and clone size are those listed in that table; D and trimming were worked out from the DNA. This sample holds 1.5 million to 2.5 million clones; roughly 95% were observed only once. 1% to 1.5% of the sample is taken by the ten largest.

This sample stems from a study of shared clonotypes between healthy human individuals (dated by TCRdb to between 2020 and 2021). At the level of the whole study: A couple of women and three men aged 18 to 49 years were included in the cohort. To increase sequencing depth and limit assay-specific biases, different laboratories used diverse techniques to prepare libraries and sequence TCR repertoires. Blood TCR repertoires of four to six healthy adults were deeply sequenced to estimate repertoire size and the extent of clonotype sharing between individuals. Leukapheresis yielded between about 0.94 and 8.9 billion PBMCs per donor. For each donor, CD4 naive and CD4 memory were each given three plates, CD8 naive was given two plates, and CD8 memory was given one plate.

CD8 naive samples consisted of CD45RO-negative cells that were positively selected for CCR7, yielding a CD45RA+CCR7+ population without TemRA cells. The donors were healthy, HIV-negative adults with no recently reported acute infections or vaccinations. Every donor was a Caucasian adult residing in Nashville, Tennessee, USA. Blood was obtained by leukapheresis, after which PBMCs were separated by Ficoll-Histopaque density gradient centrifugation and cryopreserved in liquid nitrogen vapor phase. Purity and quantity of every magnetically sorted T cell population were checked by analytical flow cytometry. Each sorted fraction had its genomic DNA isolated and then quantified by UV absorbance on a Nanodrop 2000c. Beyond this particular receptor, the publication reports: Sampling was restricted to blood, and TCR repertoires in tissue are likely to differ from TCR repertoires in blood. Compared with non-shared clonotypes, clonotypes shared by all four sorted-subset donors had higher generation probabilities. Naive subsets generally had larger estimated clonotype richness than memory subsets did. Because the study included a small number of donors, the genetic and exposure-history diversity represented was limited. Incomplete sequencing was indicated by rarefaction of sorted-subset datasets, despite the large sequencing depth. Across four donors, approximately 5% of naive CD4, approximately 3.5% of naive CD8, about 2.3% of memory CD4, and about 0.4% of memory CD8 clonotypes were shared. Pairwise subsampling led to the expectation that sequencing depth would affect the degree of clonotype sharing among donors.

The sequenced sample consisted of naive CD8+ T cells sorted from blood. The sample's cell subset or site label, decoded: CD45RA+CCR7+. The rearrangement combines TRBV5-1 with TRBJ2-7; 7 bases in the junction line up with TRBD1. This clonotype was sampled from a man younger than 30 in good health. The CDR3 amino acid sequence is: CASSSAGQAATYSYEQYF. The DNA reads as follows: TGCGCCAGCAGCTCGGCCGGACAGGCGGCCACCTACTCCTACGAGCAGTACTTC.